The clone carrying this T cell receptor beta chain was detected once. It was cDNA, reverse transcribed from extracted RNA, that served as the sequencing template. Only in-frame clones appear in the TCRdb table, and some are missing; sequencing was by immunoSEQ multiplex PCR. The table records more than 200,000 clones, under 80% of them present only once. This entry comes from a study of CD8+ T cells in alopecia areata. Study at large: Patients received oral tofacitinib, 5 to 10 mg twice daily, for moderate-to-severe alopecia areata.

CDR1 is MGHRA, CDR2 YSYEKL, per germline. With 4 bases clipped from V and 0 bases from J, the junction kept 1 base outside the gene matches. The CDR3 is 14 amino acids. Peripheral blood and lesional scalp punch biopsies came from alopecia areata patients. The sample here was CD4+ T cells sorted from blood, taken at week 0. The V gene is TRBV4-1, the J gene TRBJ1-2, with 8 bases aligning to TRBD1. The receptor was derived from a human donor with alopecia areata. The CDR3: CASSRTGTNYGYTF. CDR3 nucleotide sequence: TGCGCCAGCAGCCGGACAGGGACTAACTATGGCTACACCTTC.